A selection of T cell receptor beta chains follows, all from one sample in a study of blood T cell repertoires in COVID-19. Sequenced by immunoSEQ multiplex PCR; TCRdb stores in-frame clones only, minus some. Of about 200,000 clones in the sample, 70% to 90% were seen once. The sequenced sample consisted of peripheral blood. These receptors all stem from a middle-aged woman who had recovered from COVID-19. Each CDR3 is given with its conserved first and last residue. A D gene is named only where the DNA matches it firmly. Some rows have no size entry. The others give once, few or many, or a class for an expanded clone.

cdr3_length	clone_size	d_call	v_call	j_call	cdr3_nt	cdr3_aa
14	NA	NA	TRBV7-6	TRBJ2-5	TGTGCCAGCAGCTTAAAGGGGGACCAAGAGACCCAGTACTTC	CASSLKGDQETQYF
14	NA	NA	TRBV28	TRBJ2-3	TGTGCCAGCCGCCCCGGGACTAGCACAGATACGCAGTATTTT	CASRPGTSTDTQYF
16	NA	NA	TRBV7-2	TRBJ1-5	TGTGCCAGCAGCTTACAGTCGACAGGTGTCAACCAGCCCCAGCATTTT	CASSLQSTGVNQPQHF
17	NA	NA	TRBV21-1	TRBJ2-7	TGTGCCAGCAGCAAAGACCTAAGGGCGGGGAGCTCCTACGAGCAGTACTTC	CASSKDLRAGSSYEQYF
15	NA	TRBD2	TRBV11-2	TRBJ2-1	TGTGCCAGCAGCCCTATTAGCGGGAGCTACAATGAGCAGTTCTTC	CASSPISGSYNEQFF
16	NA	NA	TRBV5-5	TRBJ2-5	TGTGCCAGCAGCTTCGGCTTCTTAGGGGTCCAAGAGACCCAGTACTTC	CASSFGFLGVQETQYF
12	NA	NA	TRBV19	TRBJ1-1	TGTGCCAGTCGTCGGGGGAACACTGAAGCTTTCTTT	CASRRGNTEAFF
14	NA	NA	TRBV28	TRBJ1-5	TGTGCCAGCAGTTTATCGGGGGAGCATCAGCCCCAGCATTTT	CASSLSGEHQPQHF
16	NA	NA	TRBV6-5	TRBJ2-7	TGTGCCAGCAGTTACTCCTCAGGGGATAACTCCTACGAGCAGTACTTC	CASSYSSGDNSYEQYF
15	NA	TRBD2	TRBV19	TRBJ2-7	TGTGCCAGTAGAGCCGGGACTAGGGGCCCCTACGAGCAGTACTTC	CASRAGTRGPYEQYF
15	once	NA	TRBV7-2	TRBJ2-1	TGTGCCAGCAGCGCATCCAGGACACCCTGGAATGAGCAGTTCTTC	CASSASRTPWNEQFF
14	once	NA	TRBV28	TRBJ1-1	TGTGCCAGCAGACCTCAGCAGGGGTACACTGAAGCTTTCTTT	CASRPQQGYTEAFF
14	NA	TRBD1	TRBV24-1	TRBJ2-4	TGTGCCACCAGTGACCGGGACAGGGGAGACATTCAGTACTTC	CATSDRDRGDIQYF
16	NA	NA	TRBV5-1	TRBJ2-1	TGCGCCAGCACCTTGGAGGGACAGAACTCCTACAATGAGCAGTTCTTC	CASTLEGQNSYNEQFF
16	NA	TRBD1	TRBV30	TRBJ1-5	TGTGCCTGGGGGGGACAGCAACTGTATAGCAATCAGCCCCAGCATTTT	CAWGGQQLYSNQPQHF
19	NA	NA	TRBV5-1	TRBJ2-3	TGCGCCAGCAGCTTCCCCTCCGGACAGCCTACATATCGCACAGATACGCAGTATTTT	CASSFPSGQPTYRTDTQYF
15	once	TRBD2	TRBV19	TRBJ2-3	TGTGCCAGTACCCCCCTAGCGGGAGGCCCAGATACGCAGTATTTT	CASTPLAGGPDTQYF
15	NA	NA	TRBV30	TRBJ1-1	TGTGCCTGGAGTGTATCGTTCGCGGGGAACACTGAAGCTTTCTTT	CAWSVSFAGNTEAFF
14	NA	NA	TRBV11-2	TRBJ1-1	TGTGCCAGCAGCTTAGTTGGACTTGAGGGTGAAGCTTTCTTT	CASSLVGLEGEAFF
16	NA	NA	TRBV5-5	TRBJ1-5	TGTGCCAGCAGCACCGAATGGGGCAGGAACAATCAGCCCCAGCATTTT	CASSTEWGRNNQPQHF
15	NA	NA	TRBV18	TRBJ1-6	TGTGCCAGCTCCCACGACGGGATTCAGAATTCACCCCTCCACTTT	CASSHDGIQNSPLHF
13	NA	TRBD1	TRBV27	TRBJ2-7	TGTGCCAGTGGGGACAGGGCAACCTACGAGCAGTACTTC	CASGDRATYEQYF
15	NA	TRBD1	TRBV11-3	TRBJ2-2	TGTGCCAGCAGCCAGGGACAGGGCAACACCGGGGAGCTGTTTTTT	CASSQGQGNTGELFF
14	NA	TRBD1	TRBV27	TRBJ2-1	TGTGCCAGCAGTCGGACAGGCTCCTACAATGAGCAGTTCTTC	CASSRTGSYNEQFF
13	few	TRBD1	TRBV15	TRBJ1-6	TGTGCCACCTCGGGACAGTATAATTCACCCCTCCACTTT	CATSGQYNSPLHF
15	NA	NA	TRBV9	TRBJ2-7	TGTGCCAGCAGCGTAGACAGCGGAGCTTCCTACGAGCAGTACTTC	CASSVDSGASYEQYF
15	NA	TRBD1	TRBV4-3	TRBJ2-1	TGCGCCAGCAGCTCGGGACAGGGGGTGTTCGGTGAGCAGTTCTTC	CASSSGQGVFGEQFF
15	NA	TRBD1	TRBV27	TRBJ1-4	TGTGCCAGCAGTTTATCGCGAGGGGGCGAAGAAAAACTGTTTTTT	CASSLSRGGEEKLFF
15	NA	TRBD2	TRBV15	TRBJ2-2	TGTGCCACCAGCCACAGCGGGAGTAACACCGGGGAGCTGTTTTTT	CATSHSGSNTGELFF
14	many	NA	TRBV19	TRBJ1-3	TGTGCCAGTAGTCTCCAGGCGCGTGGAAACACCATATATTTT	CASSLQARGNTIYF
15	NA	NA	TRBV11-2	TRBJ2-1	TGTGCCAGCAGCTTAGGCGGGGGCAGTGTAAATGAGCAGTTCTTC	CASSLGGGSVNEQFF
19	NA	TRBD2	TRBV4-2	TRBJ2-7	TGTGCCAGCAGCCAAGAACGGGGACTAGCGGGAGGGCCCCCCAACGAGCAGTACTTC	CASSQERGLAGGPPNEQYF
13	once	NA	TRBV5-4	TRBJ2-5	TGTGCCAGCAGCTTCGGGGGTGTGGAGACCCAGTACTTC	CASSFGGVETQYF
14	NA	TRBD1	TRBV6-5	TRBJ1-2	TGTGCCACGCACCTCCAAGGGGGCGGCTATGGCTACACCTTC	CATHLQGGGYGYTF
15	NA	NA	TRBV5-1	TRBJ2-1	TGCGCCAGCAGGCGGGACGGCAGCTCCTACAATGAGCAGTTCTTC	CASRRDGSSYNEQFF
13	NA	NA	TRBV24-1	TRBJ2-3	TGTGCCACCAGTCACCCCGACATAGATACGCAGTATTTT	CATSHPDIDTQYF
15	NA	NA	TRBV19	TRBJ1-1	TGTGCCAGTACGACTAAAGGGCGGGGGAACACTGAAGCTTTCTTT	CASTTKGRGNTEAFF
14	NA	TRBD1	TRBV19	TRBJ1-2	TGTGCCAGTAGAAAGACAGGGGTTCACTATGGCTACACCTTC	CASRKTGVHYGYTF
15	NA	TRBD1	TRBV30	TRBJ1-1	TGTGCCTGGAGTGTAACAGGGGGCGGGAACACTGAAGCTTTCTTT	CAWSVTGGGNTEAFF
16	NA	TRBD1	TRBV4-1	TRBJ2-7	TGCGCCAGCAGCCAAGCAACGGGGACAGCTACCTACGAGCAGTACTTC	CASSQATGTATYEQYF
16	few	TRBD1	TRBV5-5	TRBJ2-2	TGTGCCAGCAGCGCCACAGGGGACGCGAACACCGGGGAGCTGTTTTTT	CASSATGDANTGELFF